The sequence of this T cell receptor beta chain was determined in a study of blood T cell repertoires in COVID-19. Study at large: Acute-phase and convalescent COVID-19 samples originated in the United States, Italy and Spain. T cells, B-cell-depleted T cells, or PBMCs provided the cDNA or gDNA that served as material.

Germline lookup yields CDR1 GTSNPN and CDR2 SVGIG (reference sequence). V lost 0 bases to trimming and J lost 3 bases, with 9 bases between them. The CDR3 loop spans 14 amino acids. TCRdb's table, derived via immunoSEQ multiplex PCR, lists solely in-frame clones and lacks some. The table records 250,000 to 350,000 clones, around four fifths of them present only once. Input material: peripheral blood. This receptor was obtained from a woman aged 45-65 years with active or convalescent COVID-19. The chain recombines TRBV30 with TRBJ1-3; D is uncertain. The CDR3: CAWSVKSFGNTIYF. The CDR3 DNA reads as TGTGCCTGGAGTGTAAAGAGTTTTGGAAACACCATATATTTT.